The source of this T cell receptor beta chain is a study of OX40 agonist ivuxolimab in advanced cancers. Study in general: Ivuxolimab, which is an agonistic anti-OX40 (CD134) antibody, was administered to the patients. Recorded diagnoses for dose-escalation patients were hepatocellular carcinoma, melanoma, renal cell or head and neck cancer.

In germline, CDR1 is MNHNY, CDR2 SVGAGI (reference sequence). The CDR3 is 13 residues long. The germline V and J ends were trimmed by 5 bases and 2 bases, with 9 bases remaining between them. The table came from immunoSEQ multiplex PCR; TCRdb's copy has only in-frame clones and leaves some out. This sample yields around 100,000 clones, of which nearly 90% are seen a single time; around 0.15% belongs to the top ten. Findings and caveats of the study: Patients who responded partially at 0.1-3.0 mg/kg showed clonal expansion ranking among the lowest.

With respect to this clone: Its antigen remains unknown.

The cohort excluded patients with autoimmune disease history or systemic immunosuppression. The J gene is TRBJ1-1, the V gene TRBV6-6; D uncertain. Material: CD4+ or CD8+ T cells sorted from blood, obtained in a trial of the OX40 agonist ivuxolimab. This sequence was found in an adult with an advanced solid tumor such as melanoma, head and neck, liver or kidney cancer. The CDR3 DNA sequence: TGTGCCAGCAGTGAGGAAGGAAACACTGAAGCTTTCTTT. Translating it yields CASSEEGNTEAFF.